The 20 T cell receptor beta chains presented below share a single source sample, sequenced in a study of CXCR4 blockade with PD-1 therapy in pancreatic cancer. Measured with immunoSEQ multiplex PCR; TCRdb has only the in-frame clones, and not every one. Here the sample spans around 5,300 clones, 45% to 60% being singletons. The specimen sequenced was tumor tissue. The receptors stem from a human donor with pancreatic ductal adenocarcinoma.

The CDR3 loop reads CASKSTGQTNQPQHF. In DNA, the CDR3 is TGTGCCAGTAAGAGCACGGGGCAGACCAATCAGCCCCAGCATTTT. The rearrangement uses TRBV19 and TRBJ1-5, with D possibly matching TRBD1 (5 bases). The CDR3 extends over 15 amino acids. The V end lost 7 bases, the J end lost 3 bases, and 16 bases lay between the germline ends. CDR1 and CDR2 (germline): LNHDA, SQIVND (reference sequence).

The chain employs TRBV19 and TRBJ2-5; maybe TRBD1 (6 bases). This CDR3 comprises 14 residues. V was shortened by 7 bases and J by 4 bases, with 16 bases between the two germline ends. CDR1 is LNHDA, CDR2 SQIVND, per germline (reference sequence). The CDR3 sequence: CASKGGYGRETQYF. Here the CDR3 DNA reads TGTGCCAGTAAAGGGGGATACGGCCGAGAGACCCAGTACTTC.

This sequence joins TRBV18 and TRBJ2-3; no clear D. Germline V gene sequence: CDR1 KGHSH, CDR2 LQKENI. With 0 bases removed from V and 6 bases from J, the gap between germline ends came to 13 bases. This CDR3 is built from 15 residues. CDR3 coding DNA: TGTGCCAGCTCACCACCTGGGGTAGCTTCCGATACGCAGTATTTT. Its protein product is CASSPPGVASDTQYF.

This rearrangement joins TRBV11-3 to TRBJ1-2; 10 bases match TRBD1. This CDR3 has 14 residues. In germline, CDR1 is SGHNT, CDR2 YENEEA. With 1 base clipped from V and 6 bases from J, the junction kept 2 bases outside the gene matches. The CDR3 DNA sequence: TGTGCCAGCAGCTTAGTCGGGACAGGGGATGGCTACACCTTC. Protein product: CASSLVGTGDGYTF.

This clone was seen only once. This sequence joins TRBV29-1 and TRBJ1-1; the match to TRBD1 covers 8 bases. V trimming: 2 bases; J trimming: 5 bases; junction bases outside the gene matches: 7. This CDR3 spans 14 amino acids. CDR1 is SQVTM, CDR2 ANQGSEA, per germline. The CDR3 sequence is CSVEKGQGATEAFF. Written as DNA, the CDR3 is TGCAGCGTTGAAAAGGGGCAGGGGGCTACTGAAGCTTTCTTT.

The chain carries TRBV19 and TRBJ1-2; 8 bases line up with TRBD1. The germline V gene encodes CDR1 LNHDA and CDR2 SQIVND (reference sequence). The ends lost 6 bases at V and 4 bases at J; junction bases unmatched: 1. This CDR3 comprises 12 residues. Written as DNA, the CDR3 is TGTGCCAGTAGGGGACAGGCCTATGGCTACACCTTC. Amino acid sequence: CASRGQAYGYTF.

CDR3 residues: CASSVAPGQGHEQYF. As DNA, the CDR3 is TGTGCCAGCAGCGTAGCTCCGGGACAGGGCCACGAGCAGTACTTC. The V and J genes are TRBV9 and TRBJ2-7, with TRBD1 identical over 9 bases. This CDR3 is 15 amino acids long. Germline V gene data show CDR1 as SGDLS and CDR2 as YYNGEE. Trimming cost V 0 bases and J 5 bases; bases outside gene matches: 6.

The chain uses TRBV10-3 and TRBJ2-5, with D perhaps assigned TRBD1 or TRBD2 (5 bases each). The CDR3 contains 14 residues. V was cut by 2 bases and J by 0 bases, with 7 bases left in between. Germline V lookup: CDR1 ENHRY, CDR2 SYGVKD. CDR3 DNA sequence: TGTGCCATCAGTGAGGGGGGACACCAAGAGACCCAGTACTTC. This encodes CAISEGGHQETQYF.

The genes are TRBV6-8 and TRBJ2-1; 14 nucleotides match TRBD2. Trimming cost V 5 bases and J 6 bases; bases outside gene matches: 9. The CDR3 covers 17 residues. Germline loops: CDR1 MNHGY, CDR2 SAAAGT. The chain's CDR3 is CASSLGPGLAGVNEQFF. CDR3 in DNA: TGTGCCAGCAGTCTAGGCCCGGGACTAGCGGGAGTCAATGAGCAGTTCTTC.

In this sample, this clone turned up a few times. One end of the junction varies from germline; a read error may be responsible. The rearrangement links TRBV10-3 to TRBJ1-2; 8 bases line up with TRBD1. CDR1 ENHRY and CDR2 SYGVKD come from the germline V gene. This CDR3 spans 12 amino acids. In DNA, the CDR3 is TGTGCCAGCAGTGAGGACAGGGTCGGCTACACCTTC. Translated: CASSEDRVGYTF.

This clone was detected only once. This sequence joins TRBV19 and TRBJ2-1; no clear D gene. This CDR3 spans 13 amino acids. Germline V gives CDR1 LNHDA, CDR2 SQIVND (reference sequence). The V and J ends lost 3 bases and 6 bases respectively, with 9 bases between them. In DNA, the CDR3 is TGTGCCAGTAGTATCTTGAACGTCAATGAGCAGTTCTTC. Encoded protein: CASSILNVNEQFF.

This rearrangement joins TRBV18 to TRBJ2-7, with TRBD1 identical over 7 bases. The CDR3 has 14 residues. Trimming at V came to 1 base and at J to 5 bases, leaving 5 bases not matched to a gene. Per germline, CDR1 KGHSH and CDR2 LQKENI. The CDR3 nucleotides read TGTGCCAGCTCACCACGACAGGGACCCGACGAGCAGTACTTC. The encoded protein is CASSPRQGPDEQYF.

V gene TRBV19 combines with J gene TRBJ2-1; the D gene is possibly TRBD2 (5 bases). Trimming took off 5 bases at V and 5 bases at J, with 10 bases between the two ends. The CDR3 has 13 amino acids. Germline V gene sequence: CDR1 LNHDA, CDR2 SQIVND (reference sequence). The CDR3 region has the DNA TGTGCCAGTAGTGCGGACTGGAACAATGAGCAGTTCTTC. Its protein product is CASSADWNNEQFF.

Only one count was recorded for this clone. The chain uses TRBV19 and TRBJ2-7; the D gene is possibly TRBD1 (5 bases). Between the trimmed V and J ends, which lost 3 bases and 2 bases, there was a span of 8 bases. This CDR3 is 13 amino acids long. Germline V lookup: CDR1 LNHDA, CDR2 SQIVND (reference sequence). The CDR3 is CASSIGATYEQYF. The DNA for the CDR3 is TGTGCCAGTAGTATTGGGGCTACCTACGAGCAGTACTTC. The whole variable domain, filled in from reference TRBV19 and TRBJ2-7, reads DGGITQSPKYLFRKEGQNVTLSCEQNLNHDAMYWYRQDPGQGLRLIYYSQIVNDFQKGDIAEGYSVSREKKESFPLTVTSAQKNPTAFYLCASSIGATYEQYFGPGTRLTVT.

The chain recombines TRBV28 with TRBJ2-7; 13 nucleotides align to TRBD2. CDR3 size: 15 residues. Looked up from germline, CDR1 is MDHEN and CDR2 is SYDVKM. The V and J ends lost 5 bases and 2 bases, in that order; junction bases with no gene match: 3. This chain's CDR3 is CASSTSGRGAYEQYF. The CDR3 bases are TGTGCCAGCAGTACTAGCGGGAGGGGGGCCTACGAGCAGTACTTC. The variable domain in full, with the rest retrieved from reference TRBV28 and TRBJ2-7, is DVKVTQSSRYLVKRTGEKVFLECVQDMDHENMFWYRQDPGLGLRLIYFSYDVKMKEKGDIPEGYSVSREKKERFSLILESASTNQTSMYLCASSTSGRGAYEQYFGPGTRLTVT.

In its sample, this clone was seen a few times. The gene calls are TRBV28 and TRBJ2-1, with D uncertain. The CDR3 has 13 residues. With 7 bases removed from V and 8 bases from J, the gap between germline ends came to 15 bases. Looked up from germline, CDR1 is MDHEN and CDR2 is SYDVKM. The CDR3 sequence: CASTTTVIHEQFF. The DNA of the CDR3 is TGTGCCAGCACTACGACGGTGATTCATGAGCAGTTCTTC.

On this clone: At one of its ends the junction is not consistent with the germline gene, which may arise from a read error. This chain joins TRBV27 and TRBJ2-7; D unclear. The CDR3 length is 12 residues. Germline CDR1 is MNHEY and CDR2 is SMNVEV (reference sequence). CDR3 protein: CASSFPSSEQYF. CDR3 sequence (DNA): TGTGCCAGCAGTTTTCCTTCCTCCGAGCAGTACTTC.

The chain combines TRBV14 with TRBJ1-2; no reliable D call. This CDR3 has 14 amino acids. Trimming removed 3 bases from V and 5 bases from J, with 13 bases in between. Germline V gene sequence: CDR1 SGHDN, CDR2 FVKESK. The DNA for the CDR3 is TGTGCCAGCAGCCAGTCGGATTCCCCTTATGGCTACACCTTC. Its translation: CASSQSDSPYGYTF.

The V gene is TRBV15, the J gene TRBJ2-1, with 7 bases that match TRBD2. The CDR3 loop spans 15 amino acids. V was clipped by 3 bases and J by 3 bases; unmatched bases: 5. From germline, CDR1 is LNHNV and CDR2 YYDKDF (reference sequence). The CDR3 nucleotides are TGTGCCACCAGCAGGGGACTACAAAACTACAATGAGCAGTTCTTC. Its translation: CATSRGLQNYNEQFF.

The CDR3 DNA follows: TGTGCCAGCAGTTTGGGTAGCGGGAGGGCCTACGAGCAGTACTTC. Its translation is CASSLGSGRAYEQYF. This chain joins TRBV28 and TRBJ2-7; TRBD2 agrees at 11 bases. Unmatched junction bases numbered 3, after V lost 3 bases and J lost 2 bases. Germline V CDR1 and CDR2: MDHEN, SYDVKM. This CDR3 has 15 amino acids.